This note documents a single T cell receptor (beta chain) sequence. What it binds is unknown. Germline V gene lookup returns CDR1 MDHEN and CDR2 SYDVKM. The CDR3 has 14 residues. Trimming cost V 6 bases and J 0 bases, with 9 bases left between them. The data derive from a study of T cell responses to AZD1222 COVID-19 vaccine. Study results and caveats: Mapped onto spike, vaccine-associated CD4 TCRs spanned it and were dominant at 160-218 and 743-854. Variant regions that are unmutated are reportedly the target of nearly half of spike-specific TCRs.

Clones were read by immunoSEQ multiplex PCR, and TCRdb kept only the in-frame ones, dropping some. The sample lists 130,000 or so clones; 89% were seen once. Source: peripheral blood, taken on day 0 of AZD1222 vaccination. The chain uses TRBV28 and TRBJ1-3; perhaps TRBD1 as D (5 bases). This TCR derives from an adult in good health. The CDR3 sequence is CASRPDSSGNTIYF. CDR3 DNA sequence: TGTGCCAGCAGACCCGACAGCTCTGGAAACACCATATATTTT.